These T cell receptor beta chains were read from a single sample in a study of shared clonotypes between healthy human individuals. Assay: immunoSEQ multiplex PCR; the TCRdb copy retains only in-frame clones and omits some. Of approximately 720,000 clones in the sample, about 78% were seen once. The sequenced material came from memory CD4+ T cells sorted from blood. The receptors were gathered from a woman under 40 in good health. CDR3s include the opening cysteine and the closing phenylalanine or tryptophan. Each record gives: D gene, V gene, J gene, clone size, CDR3 protein, CDR3 DNA. The D gene is left open where the match is weak. Part of the rows lack a size; the others show once, few, many or a class for expanded clones.

>.|TRBV28|TRBJ1-4|.
CASSPPGNEKLFF
TGTGCCAGCAGTCCCCCGGGAAATGAAAAACTGTTTTTT
>TRBD1|TRBV16|TRBJ2-2|few
CASSLGQGDTGELFF
TGTGCCAGCAGCCTAGGACAGGGAGACACCGGGGAGCTGTTTTTT
>.|TRBV7-9|TRBJ2-7|.
CASSPGRRRETSYEQYF
TGTGCCAGCAGCCCAGGACGGCGACGGGAGACCTCCTACGAGCAGTACTTC
>.|TRBV7-7|TRBJ1-3|few
CASRPVSGNTIYF
TGTGCCAGCAGGCCAGTCTCTGGAAACACCATATATTTT
>.|TRBV19|TRBJ2-1|many
CASSMSRDNEQFF
TGTGCCAGTAGTATGAGCAGGGACAATGAGCAGTTCTTC
>.|TRBV5-4|TRBJ2-1|once
CASSREGDIAYNEQFF
TGTGCCAGCAGCAGAGAAGGGGACATTGCCTACAATGAGCAGTTCTTC
>.|TRBV5-4|TRBJ2-3|once
CASSLQPLSTDTQYF
TGTGCCAGCAGCTTGCAGCCCCTGAGCACAGATACGCAGTATTTT
>TRBD2|TRBV19|TRBJ2-3|.
CASSAGLAGFTDTQYF
TGTGCCAGTAGCGCGGGACTAGCGGGATTCACAGATACGCAGTATTTT
>.|TRBV15|TRBJ2-7|many
CATSRDRIKNGEQYF
TGTGCCACCAGCAGAGATCGTATCAAAAATGGCGAGCAGTACTTC
>TRBD2|TRBV10-3|TRBJ2-7|.
CAISVTGLDYEQYF
TGTGCCATCAGTGTCACTGGACTAGATTACGAGCAGTACTTC
>.|TRBV2|TRBJ2-7|.
CASTGADLHYEQYF
TGTGCCAGCACCGGGGCGGACTTACACTACGAGCAGTACTTC
>.|TRBV5-5|TRBJ2-3|.
CASSLTGTTDTQYF
TGTGCCAGCAGCTTGACAGGGACCACAGATACGCAGTATTTT
>TRBD1|TRBV9|TRBJ2-7|.
CASSVGQGAYEQYF
TGTGCCAGCAGCGTAGGTCAGGGGGCATACGAGCAGTACTTC
>.|TRBV6-5|TRBJ1-2|.
CASSYRLPSDGYTF
TGTGCCAGCAGTTACAGGCTGCCGTCGGATGGCTACACCTTC
>.|TRBV6-5|TRBJ2-1|.
CASSPDYGTYNEQFF
TGTGCCAGCAGCCCTGACTACGGAACCTACAATGAGCAGTTCTTC
>TRBD1|TRBV4-2|TRBJ1-4|.
CASSQEGQFMGEKLFF
TGTGCCAGCAGCCAAGAGGGACAGTTTATGGGGGAAAAACTGTTTTTT
>.|TRBV9|TRBJ1-1|once
CASSVGKVSTEAFF
TGTGCCAGCAGCGTAGGAAAGGTGAGCACTGAAGCTTTCTTT
>.|TRBV6-5|TRBJ2-2|.
CASIANTGELFF
TGTGCCAGCATAGCGAACACCGGGGAGCTGTTTTTT
>.|TRBV27|TRBJ2-7|few
CASRRGDVGYF
TGTGCCAGCAGGAGGGGGGACGTGGGGTACTTC
>TRBD2|TRBV30|TRBJ2-1|.
CAWRRPGGFNEQFF
TGTGCCTGGCGGCGCCCGGGAGGGTTCAATGAGCAGTTCTTC
>TRBD2|TRBV25-1|TRBJ2-6|.
CASHSGGSGANVLTF
TGTGCCAGCCACTCGGGGGGCTCTGGGGCCAACGTCCTGACTTTC
>TRBD2|TRBV5-4|TRBJ2-3|.
CASSLERDPLEDTQYF
TGTGCCAGCAGCTTGGAGCGGGACCCCTTGGAAGATACGCAGTATTTT
>.|TRBV6-6|TRBJ1-1|few
CASSYQGEAFF
TGTGCCAGCAGTTACCAGGGGGAAGCTTTCTTT
>TRBD2|TRBV14|TRBJ2-5|.
CASSQGVHLAGGAGETQYF
TGTGCCAGCAGCCAAGGGGTTCACCTTGCGGGAGGGGCTGGAGAGACCCAGTACTTC
>TRBD2|TRBV28|TRBJ2-1|.
CASSSPGLAGYEQFF
TGTGCCAGCAGTTCTCCGGGACTAGCGGGATATGAGCAGTTCTTC
>.|TRBV5-1|TRBJ2-1|.
CASSPSGTFTNEQFF
TGCGCCAGCAGCCCTTCGGGGACATTTACGAATGAGCAGTTCTTC
>.|TRBV28|TRBJ1-2|few
CASRHRVWGYTF
TGTGCCAGCAGGCACAGGGTTTGGGGCTACACCTTC
>TRBD2|TRBV4-1|TRBJ2-2|.
CASSQTRGGRTGELFF
TGCGCCAGCAGCCAAACTCGGGGGGGTCGAACCGGGGAGCTGTTTTTT